This is a list of T cell receptor beta chains from one sample in a study of blood T cell repertoires in COVID-19. Assay: immunoSEQ multiplex PCR; the TCRdb copy retains only in-frame clones and omits some. The sample yields about 80,000 clones, 82% seen once. The sequenced sample consisted of peripheral blood. Receptors were obtained from a human donor in a cohort sampled during active COVID-19. CDR3s include the opening cysteine and the closing phenylalanine or tryptophan. A D gene is named only where the DNA matches it firmly. The size field is filled for only some rows; it gives once, few, many or a size class.

d_call	clone_size	v_call	j_call	cdr3_aa	cdr3_nt
-	-	TRBV30	TRBJ1-1	CAWKTGSSNPEAFF	TGTGCCTGGAAGACGGGATCGAGTAACCCTGAAGCTTTCTTT
TRBD1	-	TRBV6-5	TRBJ2-7	CASSSPRQGSLEQYF	TGTGCCAGCAGTTCTCCGCGACAGGGATCTCTCGAGCAGTACTTC
-	-	TRBV5-1	TRBJ1-5	CASSASPQGPQHF	TGCGCCAGCAGCGCGTCACCCCAGGGGCCCCAGCATTTT
-	-	TRBV3-1/TRBV3-2	TRBJ2-2	CASSQVGGDGELFF	TGTGCCAGCAGCCAAGTTGGGGGCGACGGGGAGCTGTTTTTT
TRBD1	-	TRBV28	TRBJ1-2	CASRPLQGARSEGYTF	TGTGCCAGCAGACCTTTACAGGGGGCTAGGAGTGAGGGCTACACCTTC
TRBD1	-	TRBV7-8	TRBJ1-1	CASSPRTGEAFF	TGTGCCAGCAGTCCCCGGACAGGGGAGGCTTTCTTT
-	-	TRBV5-8	TRBJ1-5	CASSPPGNQPQHF	TGTGCCAGCAGTCCACCAGGGAATCAGCCCCAGCATTTT
-	-	TRBV15	TRBJ1-2	CATSRDGRGGANYGYTF	TGTGCCACCAGCAGAGATGGGAGGGGGGGAGCTAACTATGGCTACACCTTC
TRBD2	-	TRBV5-4	TRBJ2-3	CASSLVGGGAADTQYF	TGTGCCAGCAGCTTGGTCGGCGGGGGGGCTGCGGATACGCAGTATTTT
-	-	TRBV5-3	TRBJ1-2	CARSPRLDPGYTF	TGTGCCAGAAGCCCGAGACTCGATCCAGGCTACACCTTC
TRBD1	-	TRBV5-6	TRBJ2-3	CASSRQGPAGDTQYF	TGTGCCAGCAGCAGACAGGGTCCGGCCGGAGATACGCAGTATTTT
TRBD2	-	TRBV6-5	TRBJ2-1	CASSSGLAGAPGEQFF	TGTGCCAGCAGTTCCGGACTAGCGGGGGCCCCGGGTGAGCAGTTCTTC
TRBD2	-	TRBV9	TRBJ2-3	CASSAKPASGLAIDTQYF	TGTGCCAGCAGCGCGAAGCCCGCTAGCGGGTTGGCTATTGATACGCAGTATTTT
-	-	TRBV10-1	TRBJ2-2	CASSESLDYLNTGELFF	TGCGCCAGCAGTGAGTCGCTGGACTACCTAAACACCGGGGAGCTGTTTTTT
-	few	TRBV19	TRBJ2-3	CASSIVGTEWGTDTQYF	TGTGCCAGTAGTATAGTTGGAACAGAATGGGGCACAGATACGCAGTATTTT
-	-	TRBV5-1	TRBJ2-1	CASSLADSEQFF	TGCGCCAGCAGCTTGGCCGATAGTGAGCAGTTCTTC
TRBD1	-	TRBV10-2	TRBJ2-7	CASSDWTGLYEQYF	TGCGCCAGCAGTGATTGGACAGGGTTGTACGAGCAGTACTTC
-	once	TRBV18	TRBJ2-7	CASSREGAYEQYF	TGTGCCAGCTCTCGAGAGGGGGCCTACGAGCAGTACTTC
TRBD1	once	TRBV19	TRBJ2-5	CASSMKDRQETQYF	TGTGCCAGTAGTATGAAGGACAGGCAAGAGACCCAGTACTTC
-	-	TRBV30	TRBJ2-3	CAWSDGGADTQYF	TGTGCCTGGAGTGACGGAGGGGCAGATACGCAGTATTTT
-	-	TRBV7-6	TRBJ2-2	CASSLVPPQGANTGELFF	TGTGCCAGCAGCTTAGTGCCCCCGCAGGGCGCGAACACCGGGGAGCTGTTTTTT
-	-	TRBV18	TRBJ1-1	CASSPQAGMNTEAFF	TGTGCCAGCTCACCACAGGCAGGCATGAACACTGAAGCTTTCTTT
TRBD2	-	TRBV7-3	TRBJ2-3	CASSPGGELTDTQYF	TGTGCCAGCAGCCCCGGGGGGGAACTAACAGATACGCAGTATTTT
TRBD1	-	TRBV28	TRBJ2-7	CASSLSGTGHYEQYF	TGTGCCAGCAGTTTGTCTGGGACAGGTCACTACGAGCAGTACTTC
TRBD1	few	TRBV5-1	TRBJ1-2	CASKHLAGTVLIPANYGYTF	TGCGCCAGCAAGCACCTAGCCGGGACAGTCCTTATACCAGCTAACTATGGCTACACCTTC
-	-	TRBV7-3	TRBJ2-5	CASSGGAGSETQYF	TGTGCCAGCAGCGGGGGGGCAGGTTCAGAGACCCAGTACTTC
TRBD1	once	TRBV5-1	TRBJ1-2	CASSPTGGQPRYYGYTF	TGCGCCAGCAGCCCGACAGGGGGGCAACCAAGATACTATGGCTACACCTTC
-	few	TRBV5-1	TRBJ1-2	CASSREGDGSYGYTF	TGCGCCAGCAGCCGTGAGGGGGACGGATCCTATGGCTACACCTTC
TRBD1	-	TRBV3-1/TRBV3-2	TRBJ2-7	CASSQGGQSSEQYF	TGTGCCAGCAGCCAAGGGGGACAGTCGAGCGAGCAGTACTTC
TRBD1	few	TRBV10-3	TRBJ1-2	CAISEGTGSGGYTF	TGTGCCATCAGTGAAGGGACAGGGAGCGGGGGCTACACCTTC
TRBD1	-	TRBV19	TRBJ2-5	CASSNWGTVGPETQYF	TGTGCCAGTAGTAACTGGGGGACAGTCGGTCCGGAGACCCAGTACTTC
-	few	TRBV5-4	TRBJ1-2	CASSLLSAGYTF	TGTGCCAGCAGCTTACTGTCCGCGGGCTACACCTTC
TRBD1	-	TRBV7-8	TRBJ1-5	CASSLALGQGRAYSNQPQHF	TGTGCCAGCAGCTTAGCGCTGGGACAGGGGAGGGCATATAGCAATCAGCCCCAGCATTTT
TRBD1	-	TRBV29-1	TRBJ1-6	CSVGRGPNSPLHF	TGCAGCGTTGGAAGGGGGCCAAATTCACCCCTCCACTTT
-	-	TRBV1	TRBJ2-7	CTSLRLAGVYEQYF	TGCACCTCATTGAGACTAGCGGGGGTCTACGAGCAGTACTTC
TRBD2	-	TRBV10-2	TRBJ2-7	CASSPSGSSYEQYF	TGCGCCAGCAGCCCTAGCGGGAGCTCCTACGAGCAGTACTTC
-	-	TRBV9	TRBJ1-3	CASSSLAGNTIYF	TGTGCCAGCAGCTCGCTGGCCGGAAACACCATATATTTT
-	-	TRBV18	TRBJ1-6	CASSTSGDSPLHF	TGTGCCAGCTCAACCTCGGGGGATTCACCCCTCCACTTT
-	-	TRBV5-1	TRBJ2-7	CASTDWTASYEQYF	TGCGCCAGCACCGACTGGACAGCGTCCTACGAGCAGTACTTC
TRBD1	-	TRBV28	TRBJ1-1	CASSPTGAPLRTEAFF	TGTGCCAGCAGTCCGACAGGGGCCCCTTTGAGGACTGAAGCTTTCTTT
-	-	TRBV5-4	TRBJ1-2	CASTLGGDDGYTF	TGTGCCAGCACCCTTGGGGGGGACGATGGCTACACCTTC
-	-	TRBV4-1	TRBJ2-1	CASSQEGVPYNEQFF	TGCGCCAGCAGCCAAGAAGGGGTTCCCTACAATGAGCAGTTCTTC
-	-	TRBV27	TRBJ1-3	CASSPTGAGNTIYF	TGTGCCAGCAGTCCAACGGGAGCCGGAAACACCATATATTTT
-	-	TRBV6-1	TRBJ1-2	CASSEEGDYGYTF	TGTGCCAGCAGTGAAGAGGGGGACTATGGCTACACCTTC
-	few	TRBV5-1	TRBJ1-4	CASSLGTSTNEKLFF	TGCGCCAGCAGCTTGGGGACTTCAACTAATGAAAAACTGTTTTTT
-	-	TRBV6-5	TRBJ2-4	CASSYSGGEGNIQYF	TGTGCCAGCAGTTACTCAGGAGGGGAAGGAAACATTCAGTACTTC
-	-	TRBV7-9	TRBJ1-1	CASSPRDEGLGDTEAFF	TGTGCCAGCAGCCCCCGGGACGAGGGACTTGGGGACACTGAAGCTTTCTTT
TRBD2	-	TRBV5-6	TRBJ2-5	CASSGPRRGGQETQYF	TGTGCCAGCAGCGGACCCCGCCGGGGGGGTCAAGAGACCCAGTACTTC
-	-	TRBV7-9	TRBJ2-7	CASSLVPAGSSLEQYF	TGTGCCAGCAGCTTAGTTCCCGCAGGGTCTTCTCTCGAGCAGTACTTC
-	-	TRBV7-3	TRBJ2-2	CASSLTWSGPGKNLFF	TGTGCCAGCAGCTTAACCTGGTCGGGTCCGGGAAAGAATCTGTTTTTT
TRBD1	-	TRBV4-2	TRBJ1-5	CASSQDGHRGGNQPQHF	TGTGCCAGCAGCCAAGATGGGCACAGGGGGGGGAATCAGCCCCAGCATTTT
-	-	TRBV18	TRBJ1-4	CASSGATNEKLFF	TGTGCCAGCAGCGGGGCAACTAATGAAAAACTGTTTTTT
-	once	TRBV5-4	TRBJ1-2	CASSFRANYGYTF	TGTGCCAGCAGCTTCAGGGCCAACTATGGCTACACCTTC
-	-	TRBV2	TRBJ1-2	CASHVGGSSIYGYTF	TGTGCCAGCCACGTTGGGGGCTCCTCCATCTATGGCTACACCTTC